The subject of this entry is one T cell receptor (beta chain). CDR3 length: 14 residues. V was shortened by 3 bases and J by 7 bases, with 12 bases between the two germline ends. CDR1 and CDR2 from the germline V gene are KGHDR and SFDVKD. The data are from a study of blood T cell repertoires in COVID-19. Across the whole study: Samples representing acute and convalescent COVID-19 were sourced from the United States, Italy and Spain. T cells, B-cell-depleted T cells, or PBMCs supplied cDNA or gDNA.

Original processing notes: Amplification of reference gene primers was used by the study to estimate nucleated cell counts. TCRdb's copy holds only in-frame clones and misses some; the assay was immunoSEQ multiplex PCR. V and J calls and clone size come straight from that table; D and trimming were deduced from the DNA. The sample has 120,000 to 150,000 clones, around nine tenths seen once. The J gene is TRBJ1-5, the V gene TRBV24-1; D gene uncertain. What was sequenced was peripheral blood. The TCR sequence derives from a woman between 45 and 65 years old with active or convalescent COVID-19. In DNA form, the CDR3 reads TGTGCCACCAGTGATGGGCCCGCCGGCCAGCCCCAGCATTTT. This translates into CATSDGPAGQPQHF.